Listed here are 29 T cell receptor beta chains from one sample, sequenced in a study of CD8 T cells in ankylosing spondylitis (dated by TCRdb to 2016 to 2017). On the study overall, not on this receptor specifically: A TCR beta motif made up of roughly eight highly homologous amino acid variants appeared to be characteristic of blood from ankylosing spondylitis patients.

Libraries were prepared through 5' RACE. For sequencing, an Illumina HiSeq 2500 was employed. TCRdb reworked the public reads: Q25 trimming with fastp, MiXCR clone assembly, productive beta chains retained. Every CDR3 protein is listed once, alongside the most common genes and DNA of its rows. The sample yields more than 300,000 distinct CDR3 sequences; less than 10% were counted once. Roughly 15% of the sample is taken by the ten largest. The antigens of these receptors remain unknown. The source material was blood, either unsorted or a sorted T cell fraction (not recorded which). The receptors come from a male donor with ankylosing spondylitis.

This clonotype has ten or more counts. The rearrangement joins TRBV5-1 to TRBJ2-7; 9 bases match TRBD2. With V trimmed by 1 base and J by 0 bases, 11 bases remained unmatched. This CDR3 contains 18 residues. The germline gives CDR1 SGHRS, CDR2 YFSETQ. This CDR3 is CASSLPRREGSLSYEQYF. The CDR3 bases are TGCGCCAGCAGCTTGCCCCGGCGGGAGGGCTCTCTCTCCTACGAGCAGTACTTC.

V and J are TRBV3-1 and TRBJ1-5, with 8 positions matching TRBD1. J gave up 6 bases and V 5 bases, and 9 bases lay outside the gene matches. The germline gives CDR1 LGHDT, CDR2 YNNKEL (reference sequence). The CDR3 spans 15 residues. Here the CDR3 reads CASSDGQGVCQPQHF. As DNA, the CDR3 is TGTGCCAGCAGCGACGGACAGGGTGTGTGTCAGCCCCAGCATTTT.

The sample holds many counts of this clonotype. CDR3 nucleotide sequence: TGTGCCATCAGTGAAGGTCTAGCGGCGTCCTACGAGCAGTACTTC. Translation gives CAISEGLAASYEQYF. The chain joins TRBV10-3 to TRBJ2-7; 7 bases are shared with TRBD2. Germline V lookup: CDR1 ENHRY, CDR2 SYGVKD. The length of the CDR3 is 15 residues. V was clipped by 3 bases and J by 1 base; unmatched bases: 6.

This clonotype was counted between two and nine times. This chain uses TRBV24-1 with TRBJ2-1; 12 bases fit TRBD2. The germline CDR1 and CDR2 sequences are KGHDR and SFDVKD. The CDR3 contains 16 residues. Trimming removed 4 bases from V and 4 bases from J; junction bases left unmatched: 4. The CDR3 loop is CATSEGTSGLYNEQFF. DNA of the CDR3: TGTGCCACCAGTGAGGGGACTAGCGGGCTATACAATGAGCAGTTCTTC.

The table lists this clonotype with many counts. The CDR3: CASSELAGQAYGYTF. CDR3 nucleotide sequence: TGTGCCAGCAGTGAACTCGCTGGGCAGGCCTATGGCTACACCTTC. The chain joins TRBV2 to TRBJ1-2; no reliable D call. V shed 2 bases and J shed 4 bases, with 14 bases lying between them. This CDR3 is 15 amino acids long. Germline loops: CDR1 SNHLY, CDR2 FYNNEI.

V is TRBV4-2 and J is TRBJ2-1; TRBD2 aligns across 8 bases. Germline values: CDR1 LGHNA, CDR2 YNFKEQ. After removal of 1 base from V and 8 bases from J, the junction contained 10 bases not matched to a gene. The CDR3 sequence is 16 residues long. CDR3: CASSQVSSGSLDEQFF. CDR3 DNA: TGTGCCAGCAGCCAAGTTTCCAGCGGGAGTTTAGATGAGCAGTTCTTC.

This chain links TRBV5-1 with TRBJ2-7, with 7 bases that match TRBD1. The CDR3 is 16 amino acids. CDR1 is SGHRS and CDR2 is YFSETQ in the germline V gene. V was clipped by 4 bases and J by 0 bases; unmatched bases: 10. The CDR3 sequence is CASSQGTVYSSYEQYF. The CDR3 DNA reads as TGCGCCAGCAGCCAAGGGACAGTTTATAGCTCCTACGAGCAGTACTTC.

This clonotype was counted at least ten times. One end of the junction does not line up with germline, which may come from a read error. The genes are TRBV7-2 and TRBJ2-1; 9 bases agree with TRBD2. The germline V gene encodes CDR1 SGHTA and CDR2 FQGNSA. The CDR3 has 12 amino acids. Written as DNA, the CDR3 is TGTGCCAGCAGCCTTACCGGGACTAGCTTGGTCTTC. Translating it yields CASSLTGTSLVF.

The CDR3 bases are TGTGCCACCGCCGGGACTAGTTTAAATGAGCAGTTCTTC. This translates into CATAGTSLNEQFF. The chain links TRBV6-6 to TRBJ2-1, with 8 bases fitting TRBD2. Germline V gene data show CDR1 as MNHNY and CDR2 as SVGAGI (reference sequence). V gave up 10 bases and J gave up 7 bases; unmatched junction bases: 9. This CDR3 spans 13 amino acids.

This clonotype was picked up a small number of times. This chain connects TRBV29-1 to TRBJ2-2, with D hard to call. Trimming stripped 5 bases from V and 3 bases from J, with 4 bases between. CDR1 is SQVTM, CDR2 ANQGSEA, per germline. The CDR3 contains 11 residues. CDR3 nucleotide sequence: TGCAGCGTTCCCTACACCGGGGAGCTGTTTTTT. Translation: CSVPYTGELFF.

This clonotype was picked up many times. The chain joins TRBV12-3 or TRBV12-4 to TRBJ1-3; D remains unclear. V lost 2 bases and J 4 bases, leaving 3 bases between the germline ends. The CDR3 spans 12 residues. CDR3 sequence reads: CASSLYGNTIYF. The CDR3 DNA reads as TGTGCCAGCAGTTTATACGGAAACACCATATATTTT.

Only a few counts were recorded for this clonotype. The gene calls are TRBV29-1 and TRBJ2-4; D uncertain. V lost 5 bases and J lost 8, with 16 bases in between. The CDR3 is 13 residues long. From germline, CDR1 is SQVTM and CDR2 ANQGSEA. The CDR3 here is CSVLVDTIDIQYF. The CDR3, as DNA: TGCAGCGTTCTCGTAGACACTATAGACATTCAGTACTTC. The full variable domain, with the rest looked up from reference TRBV29-1 and TRBJ2-4, is SAVISQKPSRDICQRGTSLTIQCQVDSQVTMMFWYRQQPGQSLTLIATANQGSEATYESGFVIDKFPISRPNLTFSTLTVSNMSPEDSSIYLCSVLVDTIDIQYFGAGTRLSVL.

The chain uses TRBV6-1 and TRBJ1-5; the match to TRBD1 covers 7 bases. J gave up 6 bases and V 6 bases, and 8 bases lay outside the gene matches. Germline CDR1 reads MNHNS; CDR2 reads SASEGT. CDR3 length: 14 residues. This chain's CDR3 is CASSPDREGQPQHF. DNA of the CDR3: TGTGCCAGCAGCCCTGACAGGGAGGGTCAGCCCCAGCATTTT.

This clonotype was found many times. This chain joins TRBV12-3 or TRBV12-4 and TRBJ2-1; D call uncertain. V shed 5 bases and J shed 0 bases, with 5 bases lying between them. The CDR3 is 13 residues long. CDR3 sequence reads: CASSLISYNEQFF. The DNA for the CDR3 is TGTGCCAGCAGTCTTATCTCCTACAATGAGCAGTTCTTC.

This clonotype was seen many times. The gene calls are TRBV27 and TRBJ2-7; D is unclear. This CDR3 region has 13 residues. Germline assignment: CDR1 MNHEY and CDR2 SMNVEV (reference sequence). Trimming pared 0 bases from V and 3 bases from J, leaving 6 bases between. CDR3 coding DNA: TGTGCCAGCAGTTTATCTCCGTTCTACGAGCAGTACTTC. Translating gives CASSLSPFYEQYF.

There are a few counts of this clonotype. The J gene is TRBJ1-1, the V gene TRBV12-3 or TRBV12-4; 8 positions match TRBD1. The trim removed 1 base at V and 4 bases at J, leaving 5 bases unmatched. This CDR3 comprises 15 residues. The CDR3 nucleotides are TGTGCCAGCAGTTTAGGTTCGACAGGGGTCACTGAAGCTTTCTTT. It encodes CASSLGSTGVTEAFF.

The chain carries TRBV5-1 and TRBJ1-2; D ambiguous. The CDR3 contains 14 residues. V dropped 4 bases and J dropped 3 bases, with 13 bases sitting between them. Germline CDR1 SGHRS, CDR2 YFSETQ. CDR3 region: CASSQTPDHYGYTF. CDR3 sequence (DNA): TGCGCCAGCAGCCAGACGCCAGATCACTATGGCTACACCTTC.

This clonotype was counted only a few times. The chain combines TRBV9 with TRBJ2-7, with TRBD1 matching over 7 bases. CDR1 and CDR2 from the germline V gene are SGDLS and YYNGEE. V dropped 0 bases and J dropped 6; count of bases not matched to a gene: 12. The CDR3 consists of 16 residues. The CDR3 protein is CASSVGGDRVASEQYF. As DNA, the CDR3 is TGTGCCAGCAGCGTAGGGGGAGACAGGGTGGCGTCCGAGCAGTACTTC.

This clonotype has a count of ten or more. The CDR3: CAISGTSGRANTGELFF. The CDR3 bases are TGTGCCATCAGTGGGACTAGCGGGAGAGCGAACACCGGGGAGCTGTTTTTT. The genes are TRBV10-3 and TRBJ2-2, with TRBD2 matching over 13 bases. J was trimmed by 0 bases and V by 4 bases; bases with no gene match: 2. The CDR3 runs 17 residues. In germline, CDR1 is ENHRY, CDR2 SYGVKD.

In its sample, this clonotype was seen a few times. The genes are TRBV6-1 and TRBJ1-2; a possible D gene is TRBD1 (5 bases). Germline V gives CDR1 MNHNS, CDR2 SASEGT. There are 14 residues in the CDR3. V was pared by 7 bases and J by 6 bases, with 18 bases between. CDR3 coding DNA: TGTGCCAGCACCATAGGGAGGGGATACGATGGCTACACCTTC. Translation: CASTIGRGYDGYTF.

Concerning this clonotype: It may be a read error: a sequence one base away is much more abundant. The CDR3 ends on some other residue instead of the conserved phenylalanine or tryptophan, so this is likely a read error. The chain couples TRBV5-1 to TRBJ2-7; 8 nucleotides match TRBD1. CDR1 and CDR2 from the germline V gene are SGHRS and YFSETQ. The V gene end was trimmed by 4 bases and the J gene end by 6 bases; junction bases not matched to a gene: 12. CDR3 size: 15 residues. The CDR3: CASSITGTGVLEQYL. CDR3 nucleotide sequence: TGCGCCAGCAGCATTACCGGGACAGGAGTACTCGAGCAGTACCTC.

This clonotype has a handful of counts. The V and J genes are TRBV10-3 and TRBJ2-4; 8 nucleotides align to TRBD2. This CDR3 has 15 amino acids. V was pared by 0 bases and J by 8 bases, with 6 bases of the junction left unmatched. The germline V gene has CDR1 ENHRY and CDR2 SYGVKD. The CDR3 DNA reads as TGTGCCATCAGTGAGTCCGGGACTAGAGCGGACATTCAGTACTTC. Translation gives CAISESGTRADIQYF.

This clonotype has just a few counts. The chain is built from TRBV12-3 or TRBV12-4 and TRBJ2-2; D remains unclear. This CDR3 is built from 15 residues. The V end was cut by 7 bases, the J end by 0 bases, with 12 bases between. Written as DNA, the CDR3 is TGTGCCAGCACCGCGACGGAAACGAACACCGGGGAGCTGTTTTTT. Translation: CASTATETNTGELFF.

This chain uses TRBV20-1 with TRBJ2-1, with 14 bases lining up with TRBD2. There are 17 residues in the CDR3. The J segment lost 6 bases and the V segment lost 5 bases, leaving 12 bases of the junction unmatched. Germline CDR1 reads DFQATT; CDR2 reads SNEGSKA (reference sequence). DNA of the CDR3: TGCAGTGCTGGGGGACTAGCGGGAGTCAGTATTACCAATGAGCAGTTCTTC. As protein: CSAGGLAGVSITNEQFF.

This clonotype appeared a few times. The V and J genes are TRBV7-2 and TRBJ1-6, with no clear D. With 1 base removed from V and 0 bases from J, the gap between germline ends came to 7 bases. Germline CDR1 and CDR2: SGHTA and FQGNSA. The CDR3 totals 16 residues. The CDR3 sequence is CASSLVWSSYNSPLHF. CDR3 nucleotide sequence: TGTGCCAGCAGCTTAGTATGGAGCTCCTATAATTCACCCCTCCACTTT.

The chain recombines TRBV12-3 or TRBV12-4 with TRBJ2-7, with 8 bases matching TRBD2. The CDR3 spans 17 residues. Trimming at V came to 5 bases and at J to 5 bases, leaving 17 bases not matched to a gene. This chain's CDR3 is CASSRELGGRSSHEQYF. CDR3 DNA: TGTGCCAGCAGTCGGGAGCTTGGCGGGAGGTCTTCCCACGAGCAGTACTTC.

This clonotype was seen ten or more times. CDR3 in DNA: TGCAGTGCACGGGACCGCGTTTTAAGAAGTCAGCCCCAGCATTTT. Translating gives CSARDRVLRSQPQHF. The rearrangement links TRBV20-1 to TRBJ1-5, with a tentative D call TRBD1 (5 bases). The V gene's germline CDR1 is DFQATT and CDR2 SNEGSKA (reference sequence). V lost 6 bases, J lost 6 bases, and 21 bases lay in between. The CDR3 covers 15 residues.

This clonotype was counted only a few times. The rearrangement uses TRBV20-1 and TRBJ2-1, with D possibly matching TRBD1 (5 bases). V was trimmed by 3 bases and J by 7 bases, leaving 16 bases between them. CDR1 is DFQATT, CDR2 SNEGSKA, per germline (reference sequence). The CDR3 spans 14 residues. CDR3 region: CSASVQGPGNEQFF. The CDR3 bases are TGCAGTGCTAGCGTCCAGGGTCCTGGGAATGAGCAGTTCTTC.

This clonotype has at least ten counts. This rearrangement joins TRBV5-1 to TRBJ2-3, with a possible D match to TRBD1 (6 bases). V was cut by 3 bases and J by 4 bases, with 15 bases left in between. This CDR3 has 15 residues. Per the germline V gene, CDR1 is SGHRS and CDR2 is YFSETQ. CDR3 sequence reads: CASSYAIRTADTQYF. CDR3 nucleotide sequence: TGCGCCAGCAGCTACGCCATCCGGACAGCAGATACGCAGTATTTT.